This T cell receptor (beta chain) was captured by sequencing in a study of regulatory T cells in long-lasting Graves disease. Combining iRepertoire HTBI primers with Arm-PCR of CDR3 regions, the authors built TCR beta libraries. TCRdb fed the multiplex PCR reads into MiXCR, producing one record per CDR3 protein. The profile covers about 660,000 distinct CDR3 sequences, with 25% to 35% appearing a single time and 40% to 50% taken by the ten largest. The time point denotes: persistent/refractory GD, antithyroid drugs over 5 years with positive TRAb. TCR sequences were obtained from RNA taken from PBMCs. V shed 7 bases, J shed 4 bases, and the junction held 5 bases outside the gene matches. The CDR3 covers 13 residues. In germline, CDR1 is SEHNR, CDR2 FQNEAQ (reference sequence). This clonotype was observed a few times. What it binds is unknown. Study-level findings and limits: Favoring TRBV28, TRBJ1-2 and TRBJ2-5 was a feature seen in persistent disease. Peripheral blood alone, not thyroid tissue, underwent study.

The sequencing here drew on peripheral blood mononuclear cells (PBMCs), taken when the disease was refractory, from a patient treated with antithyroid drugs. The clonotype comes from a female donor with Graves disease. V and J are TRBV7-9 and TRBJ1-2; TRBD1 matches at 8 bases. CDR3 loop: CASNPGQAYGYTF. The CDR3 nucleotides read TGTGCCAGCAACCCGGGACAGGCCTATGGCTACACCTTC.